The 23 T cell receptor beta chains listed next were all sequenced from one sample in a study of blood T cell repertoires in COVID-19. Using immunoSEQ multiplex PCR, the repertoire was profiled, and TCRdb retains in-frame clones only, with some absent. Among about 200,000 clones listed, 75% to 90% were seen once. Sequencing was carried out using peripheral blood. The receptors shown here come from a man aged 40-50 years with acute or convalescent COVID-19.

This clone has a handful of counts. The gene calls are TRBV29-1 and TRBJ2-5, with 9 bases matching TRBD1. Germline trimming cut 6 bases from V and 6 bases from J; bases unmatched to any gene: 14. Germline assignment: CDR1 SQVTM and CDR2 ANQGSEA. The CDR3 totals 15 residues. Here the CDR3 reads CSVAYGQGKWKTQYF. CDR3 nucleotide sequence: TGCAGCGTCGCCTACGGACAGGGGAAATGGAAGACCCAGTACTTC. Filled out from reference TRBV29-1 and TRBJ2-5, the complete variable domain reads SAVISQKPSRDICQRGTSLTIQCQVDSQVTMMFWYRQQPGQSLTLIATANQGSEATYESGFVIDKFPISRPNLTFSTLTVSNMSPEDSSIYLCSVAYGQGKWKTQYFGPGTRLLVL.

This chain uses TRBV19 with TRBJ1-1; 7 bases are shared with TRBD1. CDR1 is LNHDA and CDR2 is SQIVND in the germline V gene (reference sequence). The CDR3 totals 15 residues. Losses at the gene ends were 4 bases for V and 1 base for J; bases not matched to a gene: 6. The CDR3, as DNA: TGTGCCAGTAGTACCGAACAGGGGACGAACACTGAAGCTTTCTTT. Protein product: CASSTEQGTNTEAFF.

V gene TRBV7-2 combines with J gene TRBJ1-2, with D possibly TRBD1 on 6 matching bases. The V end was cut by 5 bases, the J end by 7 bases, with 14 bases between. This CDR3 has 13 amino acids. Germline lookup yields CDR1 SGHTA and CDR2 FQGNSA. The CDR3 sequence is CASSKDRLGGYTF. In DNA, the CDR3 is TGTGCCAGCAGCAAAGACAGGTTAGGTGGCTACACCTTC.

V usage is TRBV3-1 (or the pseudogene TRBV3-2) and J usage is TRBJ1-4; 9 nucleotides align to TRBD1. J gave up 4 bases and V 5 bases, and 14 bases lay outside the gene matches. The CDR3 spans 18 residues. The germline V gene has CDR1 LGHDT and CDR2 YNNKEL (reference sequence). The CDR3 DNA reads TGTGCCAGCAGCTTGGGACAGGGAAACCAACAAGTTAATGAAAAACTGTTTTTT. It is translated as CASSLGQGNQQVNEKLFF.

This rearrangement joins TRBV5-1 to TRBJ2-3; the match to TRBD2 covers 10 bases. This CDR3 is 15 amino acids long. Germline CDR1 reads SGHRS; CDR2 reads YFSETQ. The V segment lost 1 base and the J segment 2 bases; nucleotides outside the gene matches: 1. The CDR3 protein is CASSLTSGVTDTQYF. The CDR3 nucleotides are TGCGCCAGCAGCTTGACTAGCGGGGTCACAGATACGCAGTATTTT.

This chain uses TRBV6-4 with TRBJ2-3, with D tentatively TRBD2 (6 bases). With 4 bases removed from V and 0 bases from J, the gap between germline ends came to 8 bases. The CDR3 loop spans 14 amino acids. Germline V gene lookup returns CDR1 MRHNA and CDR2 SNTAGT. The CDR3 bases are TGTGCCAGCAGTGCTAGCGCTAGCACAGATACGCAGTATTTT. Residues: CASSASASTDTQYF.

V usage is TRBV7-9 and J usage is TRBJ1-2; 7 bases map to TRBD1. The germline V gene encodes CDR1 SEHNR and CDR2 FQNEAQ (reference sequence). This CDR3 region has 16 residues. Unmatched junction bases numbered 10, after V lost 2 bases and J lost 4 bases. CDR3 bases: TGTGCCAGCAGCTTATCAGGACAGGTCGCCTCCTATGGCTACACCTTC. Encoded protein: CASSLSGQVASYGYTF.

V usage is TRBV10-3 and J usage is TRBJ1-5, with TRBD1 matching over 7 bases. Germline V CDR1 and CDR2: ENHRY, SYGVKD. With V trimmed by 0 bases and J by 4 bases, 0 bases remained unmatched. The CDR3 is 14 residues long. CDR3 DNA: TGTGCCATCAGTGAGTCGACAGGGAATCAGCCCCAGCATTTT. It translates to CAISESTGNQPQHF.

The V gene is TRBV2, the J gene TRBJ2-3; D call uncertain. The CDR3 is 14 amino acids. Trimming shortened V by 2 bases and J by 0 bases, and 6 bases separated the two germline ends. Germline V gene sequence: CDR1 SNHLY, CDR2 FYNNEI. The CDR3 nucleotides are TGTGCCAGCAGTGAACTCTCGAGCACAGATACGCAGTATTTT. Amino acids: CASSELSSTDTQYF.

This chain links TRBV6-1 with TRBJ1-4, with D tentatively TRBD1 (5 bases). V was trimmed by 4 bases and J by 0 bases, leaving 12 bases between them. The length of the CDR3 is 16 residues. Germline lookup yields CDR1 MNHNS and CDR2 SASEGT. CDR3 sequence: CASSGRSGTTNEKLFF. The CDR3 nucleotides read TGTGCCAGCAGTGGAAGGTCAGGGACAACTAATGAAAAACTGTTTTTT.

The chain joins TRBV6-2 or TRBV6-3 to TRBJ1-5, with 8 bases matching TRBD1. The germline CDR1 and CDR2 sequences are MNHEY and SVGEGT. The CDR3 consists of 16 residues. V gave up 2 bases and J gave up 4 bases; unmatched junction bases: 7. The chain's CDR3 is CASSYETGVKNQPQHF. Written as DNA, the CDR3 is TGTGCCAGCAGTTACGAGACAGGGGTAAAGAATCAGCCCCAGCATTTT.

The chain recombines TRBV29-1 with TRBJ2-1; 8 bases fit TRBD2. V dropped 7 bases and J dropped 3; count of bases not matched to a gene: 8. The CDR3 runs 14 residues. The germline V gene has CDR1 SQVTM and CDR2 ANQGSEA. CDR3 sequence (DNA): TGCAGCGGTAACCGGGGGGGGAGCTACAATGAGCAGTTCTTC. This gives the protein CSGNRGGSYNEQFF.

The CDR3 coding sequence is TGCAGCGTTAAGAAACCCGGAGACGAGCAGTACTTC. This sequence encodes CSVKKPGDEQYF. J is TRBJ2-7 and V is TRBV29-1; D gene unclear. The germline V and J ends were trimmed by 5 bases and 5 bases, with 13 bases remaining between them. The CDR3 runs to 12 residues. Germline V CDR1 and CDR2: SQVTM, ANQGSEA.

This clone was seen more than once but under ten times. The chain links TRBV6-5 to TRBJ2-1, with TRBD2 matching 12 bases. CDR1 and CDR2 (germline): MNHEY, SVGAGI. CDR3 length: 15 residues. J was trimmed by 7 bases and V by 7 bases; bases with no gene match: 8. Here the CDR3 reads CASKLGTSGFNEQFF. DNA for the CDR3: TGTGCCAGCAAGTTAGGGACTAGCGGGTTTAATGAGCAGTTCTTC.

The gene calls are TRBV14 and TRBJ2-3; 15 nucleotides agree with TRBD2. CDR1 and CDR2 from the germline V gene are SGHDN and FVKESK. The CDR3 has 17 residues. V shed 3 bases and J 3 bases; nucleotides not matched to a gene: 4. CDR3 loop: CASSQAGTSGGTDTQYF. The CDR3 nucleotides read TGTGCCAGCAGCCAGGCCGGGACTAGCGGGGGGACAGATACGCAGTATTTT.

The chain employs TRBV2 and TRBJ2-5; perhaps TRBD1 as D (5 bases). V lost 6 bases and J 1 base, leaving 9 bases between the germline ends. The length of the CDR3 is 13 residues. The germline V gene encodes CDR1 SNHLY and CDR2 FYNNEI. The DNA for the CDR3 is TGTGCCAGCAGAGGACAAATCCAAGAGACCCAGTACTTC. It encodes CASRGQIQETQYF.

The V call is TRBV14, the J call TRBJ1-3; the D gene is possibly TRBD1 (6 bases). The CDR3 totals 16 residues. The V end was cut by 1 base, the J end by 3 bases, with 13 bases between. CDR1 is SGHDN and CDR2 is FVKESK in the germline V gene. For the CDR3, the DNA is TGTGCCAGCAGCCAAGTGGGAAGGGGACATGGAAACACCATATATTTT. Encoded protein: CASSQVGRGHGNTIYF.

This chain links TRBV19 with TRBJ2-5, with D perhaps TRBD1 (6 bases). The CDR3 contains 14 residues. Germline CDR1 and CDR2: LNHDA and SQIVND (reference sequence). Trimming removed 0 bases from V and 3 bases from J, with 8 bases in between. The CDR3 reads CASSIDAGEETQYF. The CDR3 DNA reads TGTGCCAGTAGTATAGATGCAGGGGAAGAGACCCAGTACTTC.

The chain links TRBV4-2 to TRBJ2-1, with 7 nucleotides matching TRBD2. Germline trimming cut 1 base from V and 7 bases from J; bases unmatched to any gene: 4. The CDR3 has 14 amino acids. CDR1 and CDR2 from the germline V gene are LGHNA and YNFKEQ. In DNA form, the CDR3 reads TGTGCCAGCAGCCAAGCCGGGACTACGAATGAGCAGTTCTTC. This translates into CASSQAGTTNEQFF.

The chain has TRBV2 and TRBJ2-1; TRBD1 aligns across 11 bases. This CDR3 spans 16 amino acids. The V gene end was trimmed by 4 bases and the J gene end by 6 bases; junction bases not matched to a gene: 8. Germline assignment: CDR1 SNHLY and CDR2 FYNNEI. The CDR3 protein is CASSAYGTGGFNEQFF. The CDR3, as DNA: TGTGCCAGCAGTGCTTACGGGACAGGGGGTTTCAATGAGCAGTTCTTC.

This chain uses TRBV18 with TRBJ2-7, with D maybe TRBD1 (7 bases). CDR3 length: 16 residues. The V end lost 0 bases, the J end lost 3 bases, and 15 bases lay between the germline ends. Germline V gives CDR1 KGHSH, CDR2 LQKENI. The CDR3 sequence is CASSPPGIRGDYEQYF. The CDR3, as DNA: TGTGCCAGCTCACCACCGGGGATCAGGGGGGACTACGAGCAGTACTTC. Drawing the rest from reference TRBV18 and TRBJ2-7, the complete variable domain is NAGVMQNPRHLVRRRGQEARLRCSPMKGHSHVYWYRQLPEEGLKFMVYLQKENIIDESGMPKERFSAEFPKEGPSILRIQQVVRGDSAAYFCASSPPGIRGDYEQYFGPGTRLTVT.

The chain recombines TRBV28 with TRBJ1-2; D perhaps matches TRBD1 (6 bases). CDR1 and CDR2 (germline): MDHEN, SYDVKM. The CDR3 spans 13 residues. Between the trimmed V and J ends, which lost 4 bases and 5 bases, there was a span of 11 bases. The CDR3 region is CASSSRRGYGYTF. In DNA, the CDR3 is TGTGCCAGCAGTTCGCGTAGGGGGTATGGCTACACCTTC.

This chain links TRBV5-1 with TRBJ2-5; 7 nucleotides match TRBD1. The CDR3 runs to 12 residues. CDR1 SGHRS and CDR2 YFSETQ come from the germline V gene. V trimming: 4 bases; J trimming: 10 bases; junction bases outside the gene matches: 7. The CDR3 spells CASSPTRDSQYF. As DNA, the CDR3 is TGCGCCAGCAGCCCTACCCGGGACAGCCAGTACTTC.